Reported below is one T cell receptor (beta chain). Its specificity is unknown. This entry belongs to a study of cytotoxic CD8 clonotypes in ibrutinib-treated CLL. The study, taken as a whole, reports: Clonality at baseline surpassed age-matched healthy donors and tracked circulating CD8+ T-cell counts.

Germline CDR1 and CDR2: MGHRA and YSYEKL. After removal of 1 base from V and 4 bases from J, the junction contained 6 bases not matched to a gene. This CDR3 comprises 15 residues. TCRdb's table, derived via immunoSEQ multiplex PCR, lists solely in-frame clones and lacks some. The sample contains about 160,000 clones, approximately 91% of which appear only once. This sample comprised PBMCs, obtained at disease progression, from a patient treated with ibrutinib. The V gene is TRBV4-1, the J gene TRBJ2-7; 8 nucleotides line up with TRBD1. The clonotype originates from a human donor with chronic lymphocytic leukemia. The CDR3 here is CASSQGTGGLYEQYF. CDR3 DNA: TGCGCCAGCAGCCAAGGTACAGGGGGTCTTTACGAGCAGTACTTC.